This T cell receptor (beta chain) was recorded in a study of T-cell memory formation after mild COVID-19. Study as a whole: There were largely donor-specific TCR clusters.

General observations from the study: Among CD4+ contracting clones, most were CM and EM, and CD8+ ones EMRA. Memory from before infection featured some responding clones, which suggests cross-reactive memory joined.

Trimming cost V 5 bases and J 6 bases; bases outside gene matches: 12. Germline CDR1 and CDR2: DFQATT and SNEGSKA (reference sequence). The CDR3 has 15 residues. Using constant-segment primers, 5'RACE produced TCR alpha and TCR beta cDNA libraries carrying sample barcodes and UMIs. TCRdb passed the 5' RACE reads through MiXCR, listing each CDR3 protein once. The sample consists of roughly 240,000 distinct CDR3 sequences, just over 15% of them appearing once. In the case of this clonotype: Its antigen is unidentified.

Sequences were obtained from PBMCs or a T cell subset sorted from them (not recorded which). The source is an adult woman who had mild COVID-19 (a few samples of this study predate the infection). Cell type and time point are not known. This chain joins TRBV20-1 and TRBJ2-7; TRBD2 matches at 11 bases. DNA for the CDR3: TGCAGTGCTCCCGCCAGGATAGCGGGGGGGCCCGAGCAGTACTTC. This codes for CSAPARIAGGPEQYF.